This is a list of T cell receptor beta chains from one sample in a study of control samples from healthy donors and cancer patients. Profiled with immunoSEQ multiplex PCR; TCRdb holds only in-frame clones, not every one. The data hold tens of thousands of clones, with roughly 93% observed a single time. The material sequenced was PBMCs. These receptors were taken from a woman in her thirties or forties with lung cancer. Each CDR3 is given with its conserved first and last residue. A D gene is named only where the DNA matches it firmly. A row's size may be missing; if present it is once, few, many or a size class.

j_call cdr3_length d_call v_call clone_size cdr3_nt cdr3_aa
TRBJ1-3 15 . TRBV30 . TGTGCCTGGAGCCTTGGACCGTTATCTGGAAACACCATATATTTT CAWSLGPLSGNTIYF
TRBJ1-1 12 . TRBV13 . TGTGCCAGCAGCTTAGAATGGGCTGAAGCTTTCTTT CASSLEWAEAFF
TRBJ1-1 14 . TRBV27 . TGTGCCAGCAGTTTGATGGGATTGAACACTGAAGCTTTCTTT CASSLMGLNTEAFF
TRBJ1-1 13 . TRBV3-1/TRBV3-2 . TGTGCCAGCAGCCAAGTGGCGAGCACTGAAGCTTTCTTT CASSQVASTEAFF
TRBJ1-5 18 TRBD1 TRBV29-1 . TGCAGCGTTTTGGTTAGGGGGCGCGGGGCAGATAGCAATCAGCCCCAGCATTTT CSVLVRGRGADSNQPQHF
TRBJ1-3 16 TRBD1 TRBV7-9 . TGTGCCAGCAGCTTAGTGGAGGGGGCTCTAAGAAACACCATATATTTT CASSLVEGALRNTIYF
TRBJ2-2 14 TRBD2 TRBV6-4 . TGTGCCAGCAGGGGGACTAGCCCCACCGGGGAGCTGTTTTTT CASRGTSPTGELFF
TRBJ2-7 13 TRBD1 TRBV5-1 . TGCGCCAGCAGCGCGGACAGGCCGGGCGAGCAGTACTTC CASSADRPGEQYF
TRBJ1-1 15 . TRBV5-1 . TGCGCCAGCAGCCTCCGGGCCCAAGGGGGGACTGAAGCTTTCTTT CASSLRAQGGTEAFF
TRBJ1-2 13 TRBD1 TRBV5-1 . TGCGCCAGCAGCGCTGGGACAGTCTATGGCTACACCTTC CASSAGTVYGYTF
TRBJ1-6 15 TRBD1 TRBV10-3 . TGTGCCATCAGTGAGCCGGGACAGGAGTCTTCACCCCTCCACTTT CAISEPGQESSPLHF
TRBJ2-5 14 . TRBV6-1 . TGTGCCAGCAGTGAATGGGGAGCCTTGGAGACCCAGTACTTC CASSEWGALETQYF
TRBJ2-1 14 . TRBV19 . TGTGCCAGTAGTACCCCCGGGACACTTAATGAGCAGTTCTTC CASSTPGTLNEQFF
TRBJ1-2 16 TRBD1 TRBV11-2 once TGTGCCAGCAGCTTAATGTTGACAGGGGCTAACTATGGCTACACCTTC CASSLMLTGANYGYTF
TRBJ2-5 14 . TRBV9 . TGTGCCAGCAGCGAAGGGGGATCCAAAGAGACCCAGTACTTC CASSEGGSKETQYF
TRBJ1-6 16 TRBD1 TRBV16 once TGTGCCAGCAGCCAACCCCCTGCGGGACAGCCTTCACCCCTCCACTTT CASSQPPAGQPSPLHF
TRBJ1-6 15 . TRBV4-1 . TGCGCCAGCAGCCAAGCCGGCATCTTAAATTCACCCCTCCACTTT CASSQAGILNSPLHF
TRBJ2-3 17 . TRBV15 . TGTGCCACCAGCATACCCCCTTCGACGGAATTCACAGATACGCAGTATTTT CATSIPPSTEFTDTQYF
TRBJ2-1 17 TRBD2 TRBV7-2 . TGTGCCAGCAGCTTAGACGATCTAGCGGGGGTATACAATGAGCAGTTCTTC CASSLDDLAGVYNEQFF
TRBJ1-1 14 . TRBV2 . TGTGCCAGCAGTGAATTCCGGGGAGGATCTGAAGCTTTCTTT CASSEFRGGSEAFF
TRBJ2-3 15 TRBD2 TRBV5-4 . TGTGCCAGCAGCCGGACTAGCGGGGGCACAGATACGCAGTATTTT CASSRTSGGTDTQYF
TRBJ2-5 13 . TRBV5-6 . TGTGCCAGCACCCCCGTGGACGAAGAGACCCAGTACTTC CASTPVDEETQYF
TRBJ1-4 16 . TRBV3-1/TRBV3-2 . TGTGCCAGCAGCAATAAAGGGCCGGGTACCCCTGAAAAACTGTTTTTT CASSNKGPGTPEKLFF
TRBJ2-3 15 . TRBV28 . TGTGCCAGCAGCCGCTGGGCAGACAGCACAGATACGCAGTATTTT CASSRWADSTDTQYF
TRBJ1-1 15 TRBD1 TRBV3-1/TRBV3-2 . TGTGCCAGCAGCCTACCGGGACAGCTGAACACTGAAGCTTTCTTT CASSLPGQLNTEAFF
TRBJ2-1 15 TRBD1 TRBV5-1 . TGCGCCAGCAGCTCAACAGGGGATGGAAGCAATGAGCAGTTCTTC CASSSTGDGSNEQFF
TRBJ2-3 16 . TRBV29-1 . TGCAGCGTTGAAGCCCCGCTAACAGGGAACACAGATACGCAGTATTTT CSVEAPLTGNTDTQYF
TRBJ1-2 12 . TRBV6-1 . TGTGCCAGCAGTGAAGGTCCCTATGGCTACACCTTC CASSEGPYGYTF
TRBJ1-2 17 TRBD1 TRBV3-1/TRBV3-2 . TGTGCCAGCAGCCATGTGACGTGGGACAGGGCAAACTATGGCTACACCTTC CASSHVTWDRANYGYTF
TRBJ2-7 15 TRBD1 TRBV7-2 . TGTGCCAGCACCCAGGGGGGACAGGGAAGTGGCGAGCAGTACTTC CASTQGGQGSGEQYF
TRBJ2-1 12 . TRBV7-2 . TGTGCCAGCAGCTTGGAAGTTTATGAGCAGTTCTTC CASSLEVYEQFF
TRBJ1-5 16 . TRBV5-5 . TGTGCCAGCACCGAAGGACCGATCCTTAGCAATCAGCCCCAGCATTTT CASTEGPILSNQPQHF
TRBJ2-7 17 . TRBV7-8 . TGTGCCAGCAGCGCCCTCCCGGGCGACAAAAACTCCTACGAGCAGTACTTC CASSALPGDKNSYEQYF
TRBJ2-1 16 TRBD2 TRBV3-1/TRBV3-2 once TGTGCCAGCAGCCCCATTAGCGGGGGGCCCGCAAATGAGCAGTTCTTC CASSPISGGPANEQFF
TRBJ2-5 13 . TRBV6-2/TRBV6-3 . TGTGCCAGCAGTTACCGGAGCCAAGAGACCCAGTACTTC CASSYRSQETQYF
TRBJ2-7 15 TRBD1 TRBV7-9 . TGTGCCAGCAGCACGGGACAGGGGCTGTCCTACGAGCAGTACTTC CASSTGQGLSYEQYF
TRBJ1-5 14 . TRBV3-1/TRBV3-2 once TGTGCCAGCAGCCAAGTTGGGGGGAATCAGCCCCAGCATTTT CASSQVGGNQPQHF
TRBJ2-1 14 . TRBV19 . TGTGCCAGTAGTATCGGGGCTACCTACAATGAGCAGTTCTTC CASSIGATYNEQFF
TRBJ1-2 14 TRBD1 TRBV6-6 . TGTGCCAGCAGCCCTGGACAGGGGAACTATGGCTACACCTTC CASSPGQGNYGYTF
TRBJ2-3 13 . TRBV3-1/TRBV3-2 . TGTGCCAGCAGCCAAATTCGGCGAGATACGCAGTATTTT CASSQIRRDTQYF
TRBJ2-2 18 . TRBV4-1 . TGCGCCAGCAGCCAAGCTAAGAGTGGGACCAAATACACCGGGGAGCTGTTTTTT CASSQAKSGTKYTGELFF
TRBJ2-5 13 . TRBV15 . TGTGCCACCAGCAGAGAGCCCCAAGAGACCCAGTACTTC CATSREPQETQYF
TRBJ1-5 16 . TRBV4-1 . TGCGCCAGCAGCCAAGAAATTGGGCTGACCAATCAGCCCCAGCATTTT CASSQEIGLTNQPQHF
TRBJ1-5 13 . TRBV10-3 . TGTGCCATCATTTCCGACGGAAATCAGCCCCAGCATTTT CAIISDGNQPQHF
TRBJ1-1 12 . TRBV19 . TGTGCCAGTAGTTTGGTGAACACTGAAGCTTTCTTT CASSLVNTEAFF
TRBJ2-7 13 TRBD1 TRBV19 . TGTGCCAGTAGTAACGGACAGGCCTACGAGCAGTACTTC CASSNGQAYEQYF
TRBJ2-7 16 . TRBV6-5 . TGTGCCAGCAGTTACGGGTTTGTAGGGGGGGCCTACGAGCAGTACTTC CASSYGFVGGAYEQYF
TRBJ1-5 14 . TRBV30 . TGTGCCTGGAGTGGGACCGGGATACGGCAGCCCCAGCATTTT CAWSGTGIRQPQHF
TRBJ2-7 14 . TRBV19 . TGTGCCAGTAGAATTACCGGGACCGCAGGCGAGCAGTACTTC CASRITGTAGEQYF
TRBJ2-5 15 . TRBV27 . TGTGCCAGCAGTTTATTACAGACTAACCAAGAGACCCAGTACTTC CASSLLQTNQETQYF
TRBJ2-1 12 . TRBV2 . TGTGCCAGCAGTGATTTTTTTTATGAGCAGTTCTTC CASSDFFYEQFF
TRBJ2-6 15 . TRBV30 . TGTGCCTGGAGTGTACCGCTCTCTGGGGCCAACGTCCTGACTTTC CAWSVPLSGANVLTF
TRBJ2-5 13 . TRBV7-2 . TGTGCCAGCAGCACGGGCTTCCCGGGGACCCAGTACTTC CASSTGFPGTQYF
TRBJ1-5 14 . TRBV15 . TGTGCCACCAGCAACGGGGTCCTTAATCAGCCCCAGCATTTT CATSNGVLNQPQHF
TRBJ2-5 13 . TRBV18 . TGTGCCAGCTCACCCGGGGCCGGAGAGACCCAGTACTTC CASSPGAGETQYF
TRBJ1-5 14 . TRBV19 . TGTGCCAGTGAATTTTCAGGTTTCAATCAGCCCCAGCATTTT CASEFSGFNQPQHF
TRBJ1-2 14 TRBD1 TRBV5-1 . TGCGCCAGCAGCTCCGGGACAGGGGTTCTTGGCTACACCTTC CASSSGTGVLGYTF